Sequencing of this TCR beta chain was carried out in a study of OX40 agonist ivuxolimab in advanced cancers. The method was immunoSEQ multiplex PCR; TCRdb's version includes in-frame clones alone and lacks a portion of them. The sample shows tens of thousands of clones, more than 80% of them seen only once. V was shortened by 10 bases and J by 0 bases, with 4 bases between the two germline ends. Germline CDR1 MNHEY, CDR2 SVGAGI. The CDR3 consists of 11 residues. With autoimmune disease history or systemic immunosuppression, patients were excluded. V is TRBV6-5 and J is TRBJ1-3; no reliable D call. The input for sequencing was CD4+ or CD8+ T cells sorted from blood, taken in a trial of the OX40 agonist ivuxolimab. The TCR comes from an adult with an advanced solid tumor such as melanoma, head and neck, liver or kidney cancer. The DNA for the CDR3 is TGTGCCACCCACTCTGGAAACACCATATATTTT. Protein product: CATHSGNTIYF.